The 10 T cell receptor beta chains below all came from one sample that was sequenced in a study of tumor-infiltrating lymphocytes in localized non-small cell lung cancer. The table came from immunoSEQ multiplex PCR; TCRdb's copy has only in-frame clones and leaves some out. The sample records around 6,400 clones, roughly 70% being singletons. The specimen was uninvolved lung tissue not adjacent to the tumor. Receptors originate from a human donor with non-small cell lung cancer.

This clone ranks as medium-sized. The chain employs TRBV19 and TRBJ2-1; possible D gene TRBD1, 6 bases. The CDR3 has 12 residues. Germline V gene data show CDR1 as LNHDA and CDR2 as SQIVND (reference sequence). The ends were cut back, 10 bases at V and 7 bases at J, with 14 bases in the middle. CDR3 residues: CATERGTNEQFF. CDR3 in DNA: TGTGCCACAGAGAGGGGGACGAATGAGCAGTTCTTC.

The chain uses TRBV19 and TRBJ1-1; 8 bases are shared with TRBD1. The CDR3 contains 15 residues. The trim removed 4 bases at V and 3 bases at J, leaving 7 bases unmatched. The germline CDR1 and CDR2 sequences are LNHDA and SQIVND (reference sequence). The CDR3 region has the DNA TGTGCCAGTAGTAGAGGACAGGGAGGTTACACTGAAGCTTTCTTT. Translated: CASSRGQGGYTEAFF.

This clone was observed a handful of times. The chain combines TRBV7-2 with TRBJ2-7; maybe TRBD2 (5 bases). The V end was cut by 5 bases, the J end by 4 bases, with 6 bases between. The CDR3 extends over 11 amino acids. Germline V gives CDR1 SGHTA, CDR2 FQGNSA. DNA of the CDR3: TGTGCCAGCAGCAGGGAGTACGAGCAGTACTTC. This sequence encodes CASSREYEQYF.

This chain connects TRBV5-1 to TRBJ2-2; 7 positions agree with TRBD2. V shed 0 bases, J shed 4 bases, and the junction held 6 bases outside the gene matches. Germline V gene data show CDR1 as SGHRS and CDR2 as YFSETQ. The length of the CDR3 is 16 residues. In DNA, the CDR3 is TGCGCCAGCAGCTTGGCTGGACTAGGGTCCACCGGGGAGCTGTTTTTT. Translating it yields CASSLAGLGSTGELFF.

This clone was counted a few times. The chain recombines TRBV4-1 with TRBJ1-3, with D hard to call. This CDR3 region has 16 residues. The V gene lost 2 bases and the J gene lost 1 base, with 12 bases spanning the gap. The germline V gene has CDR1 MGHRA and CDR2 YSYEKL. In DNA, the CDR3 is TGCGCCAGCAGCCAATACCCCAGTGGATCTGGAAACACCATATATTTT. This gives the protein CASSQYPSGSGNTIYF.

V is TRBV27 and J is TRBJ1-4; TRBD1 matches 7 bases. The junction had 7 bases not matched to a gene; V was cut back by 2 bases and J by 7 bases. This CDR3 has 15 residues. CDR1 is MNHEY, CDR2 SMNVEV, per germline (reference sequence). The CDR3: CASSLRGQWGEKLFF. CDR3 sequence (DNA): TGTGCCAGCAGTTTAAGGGGGCAGTGGGGTGAAAAACTGTTTTTT.

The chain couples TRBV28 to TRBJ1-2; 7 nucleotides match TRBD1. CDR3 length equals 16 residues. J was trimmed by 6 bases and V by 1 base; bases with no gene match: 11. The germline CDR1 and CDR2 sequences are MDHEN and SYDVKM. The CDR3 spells CASSLLSGTVSHGYTF. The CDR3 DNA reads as TGTGCCAGCAGTTTATTATCCGGGACAGTTTCCCATGGCTACACCTTC.

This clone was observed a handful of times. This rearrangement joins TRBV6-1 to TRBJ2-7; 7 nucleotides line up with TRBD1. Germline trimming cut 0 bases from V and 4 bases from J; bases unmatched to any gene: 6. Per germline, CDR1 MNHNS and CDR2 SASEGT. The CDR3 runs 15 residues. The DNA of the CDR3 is TGTGCCAGCAGTGAAGCCTATAGGGGGCTATACGAGCAGTACTTC. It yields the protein CASSEAYRGLYEQYF.

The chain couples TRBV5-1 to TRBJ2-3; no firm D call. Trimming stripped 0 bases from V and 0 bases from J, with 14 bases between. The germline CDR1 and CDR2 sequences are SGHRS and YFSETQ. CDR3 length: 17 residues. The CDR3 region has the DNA TGCGCCAGCAGCTTGGCCTACGCACGGGCTAGCACAGATACGCAGTATTTT. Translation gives CASSLAYARASTDTQYF.

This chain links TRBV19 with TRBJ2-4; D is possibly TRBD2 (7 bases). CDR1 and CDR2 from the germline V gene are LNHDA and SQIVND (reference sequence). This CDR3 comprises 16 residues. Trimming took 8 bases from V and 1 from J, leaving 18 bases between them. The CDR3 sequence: CASAETGGWAKNIQYF. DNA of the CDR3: TGTGCCAGTGCCGAAACGGGGGGCTGGGCCAAAAACATTCAGTACTTC.